These 31 T cell receptor beta chains share one sample of origin, sequenced in a study of T cell repertoires in cytomegalovirus infection. TCRdb reprocessed the reads with MiXCR, giving one entry per CDR3 protein. The sample contains roughly 720,000 distinct CDR3 sequences, about 40% of which appear only once. Material for sequencing was PBMCs. These receptors were collected from a human donor in good health (CMV status not recorded). Some clones in this sample may be carry-over from other donors' samples.

This clonotype occurred many times. V and J are TRBV19 and TRBJ2-3; 7 bases are shared with TRBD2. The ends lost 0 bases at V and 8 bases at J; junction bases unmatched: 14. Germline CDR1 reads LNHDA; CDR2 reads SQIVND (reference sequence). The CDR3 is 17 amino acids. The CDR3 here is CASSIDPIAGLLSTQYF. The CDR3 DNA sequence: TGTGCCAGTAGTATAGATCCAATAGCGGGTCTATTGAGTACGCAGTATTTT.

The chain uses TRBV6-4 and TRBJ2-3, with 7 bases identical to TRBD2. V was pared by 2 bases and J by 0 bases, with 2 bases of the junction left unmatched. Germline-derived CDR1 and CDR2 are MRHNA and SNTAGT. The CDR3 covers 15 residues. CDR3: CASSDDSGSTDTQYF. CDR3 DNA: TGTGCCAGCAGTGACGATAGCGGGAGCACAGATACGCAGTATTTT.

The chain is built from TRBV5-4 and TRBJ2-3; D possibly corresponds to TRBD1 (5 bases). The CDR3 is 13 residues long. Germline-derived CDR1 and CDR2 are SGHNT and YYREEE (reference sequence). With 7 bases removed from V and 0 bases from J, the gap between germline ends came to 9 bases. The CDR3 is CASARVSTDTQYF. CDR3 nucleotides: TGTGCCAGCGCCAGGGTTAGCACAGATACGCAGTATTTT.

CDR3 sequence: CASSLPPIVRQGNQPQHF. In nucleotides, the CDR3 is TGTGCCAGCAGTTTACCTCCTATAGTCCGACAGGGGAATCAGCCCCAGCATTTT. The chain couples TRBV28 to TRBJ1-5; 8 bases map to TRBD1. CDR1 and CDR2 from the germline V gene are MDHEN and SYDVKM. This CDR3 has 18 amino acids. Unmatched junction bases numbered 13, after V lost 2 bases and J lost 4 bases.

This clonotype was counted only a few times. V is TRBV28 and J is TRBJ1-1; TRBD1 matches at 7 bases. V shed 7 bases and J 5 bases; nucleotides not matched to a gene: 13. Germline V lookup: CDR1 MDHEN, CDR2 SYDVKM. The CDR3 spans 15 residues. CDR3 amino acids: CASIVSPGGDTEAFF. In DNA, the CDR3 is TGTGCCAGCATCGTATCCCCAGGGGGGGATACTGAAGCTTTCTTT. Looking up the rest from reference TRBV28 and TRBJ1-1 gives the full variable domain: DVKVTQSSRYLVKRTGEKVFLECVQDMDHENMFWYRQDPGLGLRLIYFSYDVKMKEKGDIPEGYSVSREKKERFSLILESASTNQTSMYLCASIVSPGGDTEAFFGQGTRLTVV.

The V and J genes are TRBV28 and TRBJ1-5; 7 bases are shared with TRBD1. V shed 8 bases, J shed 3 bases, and the junction held 7 bases outside the gene matches. CDR1 is MDHEN, CDR2 SYDVKM, per germline. This CDR3 spans 14 amino acids. The CDR3 reads CASQGGSYNQPQHF. The CDR3 nucleotides read TGTGCCAGCCAGGGGGGTTCCTACAATCAGCCCCAGCATTTT.

This clonotype has a handful of counts. The V gene is TRBV19, the J gene TRBJ1-1, with 12 bases that match TRBD1. J was trimmed by 1 base and V by 2 bases; bases with no gene match: 5. Germline CDR1 is LNHDA and CDR2 is SQIVND (reference sequence). This CDR3 region has 17 residues. The CDR3 region has the DNA TGTGCCAGTAGTATACACCGGGACAGGGGGCAGAACACTGAAGCTTTCTTT. Protein: CASSIHRDRGQNTEAFF.

The chain couples TRBV27 to TRBJ2-3; D call uncertain. Germline lookup yields CDR1 MNHEY and CDR2 SMNVEV (reference sequence). This CDR3 is 15 amino acids long. V shed 2 bases and J shed 1 base, with 10 bases lying between them. The CDR3 DNA is TGTGCCAGCAGTTTACCCCCTGCAGGCACAGATACGCAGTATTTT. This gives the protein CASSLPPAGTDTQYF.

A note on this clonotype: A much larger clone is a single base away; this may be a read error. The chain is built from TRBV7-2 and TRBJ1-4; 7 bases map to TRBD1. V trimming: 5 bases; J trimming: 0 bases; junction bases outside the gene matches: 6. CDR1 and CDR2 (germline): SGHTA, FQGNSA. CDR3 size: 16 residues. The CDR3 loop reads CASSGRQGSTNEKLFF. The CDR3 DNA follows: TGTGCCAGCAGCGGACGACAGGGATCAACTAATGAAAAACTGTTTTTT.

This sequence joins TRBV2 and TRBJ2-7; no clear D. Trimming took off 5 bases at V and 8 bases at J, with 10 bases between the two ends. CDR1 is SNHLY and CDR2 is FYNNEI in the germline V gene. This CDR3 has 11 amino acids. The CDR3 DNA follows: TGTGCCAGCAGTTTCGACGGCAAGCAGTACTTC. Residues: CASSFDGKQYF.

This chain connects TRBV19 to TRBJ1-5; D unclear. This CDR3 has 18 residues. Germline V gene data show CDR1 as LNHDA and CDR2 as SQIVND (reference sequence). V lost 2 bases, J lost 1 base, and 18 bases lay in between. DNA for the CDR3: TGTGCCAGTAGTATAATGAGGGCCGGCCCGGGGAGCAATCAGCCCCAGCATTTT. Translated, it gives CASSIMRAGPGSNQPQHF.

In the case of this clonotype: The junction and the germline gene differ at one end; a read error may be behind it. This chain links TRBV7-9 with TRBJ2-1; TRBD2 matches at 7 bases. Germline V CDR1 and CDR2: SEHNR, FQNEAQ (reference sequence). The CDR3 runs 11 residues. CDR3 bases: TGTGACAGCAGCTCCGGGACTAAGCATGTCTTC. Protein: CDSSSGTKHVF. Supplemented by reference TRBV7-9 and TRBJ2-1, the full variable domain reads DTGVSQNPRHKITKRGQNVTFRCDPISEHNRLYWYRQTLGQGPEFLTYFQNEAQLEKSRLLSDRFSAERPKGSFSTLEIQRTEQGDSAMYLCDSSSGTKHVFGPGTRLTVL.

The rearrangement joins TRBV2 to TRBJ2-2; D unresolved. Trimming left V 4 bases short and J 8 bases short, with 11 bases between. Per the germline V gene, CDR1 is SNHLY and CDR2 is FYNNEI. This CDR3 comprises 13 residues. The CDR3 here is CASSVEVLGELFF. The CDR3 DNA reads as TGTGCCAGCAGTGTCGAAGTTTTAGGGGAGCTGTTTTTT.

This clonotype has ten or more counts. The V gene is TRBV7-9, the J gene TRBJ2-7, with unresolved D. The V gene lost 1 base and the J gene lost 0 bases, with 7 bases spanning the gap. The germline gives CDR1 SEHNR, CDR2 FQNEAQ (reference sequence). The CDR3 extends over 14 amino acids. Written as DNA, the CDR3 is TGTGCCAGCAGCTTAGACAGCAGCTCCTACGAGCAGTACTTC. Encoded protein: CASSLDSSSYEQYF.

As for this clonotype: No conserved phenylalanine or tryptophan ends this CDR3, so it is likely a read error. The DNA of the CDR3 is TGTGCCAGCAGCTTACGGGCTAGCGGGATCCCCCAGGATACGCAGTATGTT. Protein: CASSLRASGIPQDTQYV. The V and J genes are TRBV7-2 and TRBJ2-3, with 9 nucleotides matching TRBD2. Germline assignment: CDR1 SGHTA and CDR2 FQGNSA. The CDR3 consists of 17 residues. V was clipped by 2 bases and J by 6 bases; unmatched bases: 12.

In this sample, this clonotype turned up a few times. The chain links TRBV6-4 to TRBJ1-1, with unresolved D. The V gene's germline CDR1 is MRHNA and CDR2 SNTAGT. V dropped 0 bases and J dropped 4 bases, with 12 bases sitting between them. CDR3 length: 15 residues. CDR3 sequence reads: CASSDSKGRATEAFF. CDR3 nucleotide sequence: TGTGCCAGCAGTGACTCCAAGGGCCGGGCCACTGAAGCTTTCTTT.

About this clonotype: This may arise from a read error, as a much more abundant clone is one base away. The rearrangement joins TRBV11-1 to TRBJ2-3; D unresolved. Germline V gives CDR1 SGHAT, CDR2 FQDESV (reference sequence). CDR3 length: 12 amino acids. V was shortened by 5 bases and J by 7 bases, with 10 bases between the two germline ends. CDR3 protein: CASSRRIYTQYF. CDR3 bases: TGTGCCAGCAGCAGACGAATATATACGCAGTATTTT. Using reference TRBV11-1 and TRBJ2-3 for the parts outside the CDR3, the full variable domain is EAEVAQSPRYKITEKSQAVAFWCDPISGHATLYWYRQILGQGPELLVQFQDESVVDDSQLPKDRFSAERLKGVDSTLKIQPAELGDSAMYLCASSRRIYTQYFGPGTRLTVL.

The chain recombines TRBV7-6 with TRBJ2-4; possibly TRBD1 for D (6 bases). The CDR3 length is 13 residues. Germline CDR1 reads SGHVS; CDR2 reads FNYEAQ. V was pared by 4 bases and J by 8 bases, with 12 bases between. CDR3 amino acids: CASSYFRGDIQYF. CDR3 coding DNA: TGTGCCAGCAGCTACTTCAGGGGAGACATTCAGTACTTC. Supplemented by reference TRBV7-6 and TRBJ2-4, the full variable domain reads GAGVSQSPRYKVTKRGQDVALRCDPISGHVSLYWYRQALGQGPEFLTYFNYEAQQDKSGLPNDRFSAERPEGSISTLTIQRTEQRDSAMYRCASSYFRGDIQYFGAGTRLSVL.

The V and J genes are TRBV11-2 and TRBJ2-2; perhaps TRBD1 as D (6 bases). Germline-derived CDR1 and CDR2 are SGHAT and FQNNGV. V lost 5 bases and J 0 bases, leaving 13 bases between the germline ends. CDR3 length: 16 residues. DNA of the CDR3: TGTGCCAGCAGCCTCCGGGACACCGCGAACACCGGGGAGCTGTTTTTT. It specifies CASSLRDTANTGELFF.

On this clonotype: An end of the junction does not agree with germline; a read error may underlie this. J is TRBJ1-6 and V is TRBV28; no definite D call. The CDR3 is 15 residues long. Germline V gene sequence: CDR1 MDHEN, CDR2 SYDVKM. The CDR3 region is CASSLFTADNSPLQF. CDR3 sequence (DNA): TGTGCCAGCAGTTTATTCACGGCCGATAATTCACCCCTCCAGTTT.

Concerning this clonotype: The missing conserved phenylalanine or tryptophan at the end of this CDR3 makes a read error likely. It is unclear where the CDR3 begins or ends on the DNA, so no DNA is shown, and the CDR3 is as TCRdb lists it. The chain uses TRBV7-4 and TRBJ2-1. In germline, CDR1 is SGHVT, CDR2 SQSDAQ. The CDR3 spans 11 residues, counting both ends. Here the CDR3 reads CASSFVQEQLL.

The chain carries TRBV5-6 and TRBJ2-7; D is unclear. Looked up from germline, CDR1 is SGHDT and CDR2 is YYEEEE. The CDR3 contains 14 residues. Trimming left V 2 bases short and J 2 bases short, with 11 bases between. The CDR3 is CASSFGQETYEQYF. CDR3 coding DNA: TGTGCCAGCAGCTTCGGGCAGGAGACCTACGAGCAGTACTTC.

This clonotype was seen a few times. The chain has TRBV20-1 and TRBJ1-2, with 9 bases aligning to TRBD1. Germline CDR1 is DFQATT and CDR2 is SNEGSKA (reference sequence). V lost 3 bases to trimming and J lost 1 base; unmatched junction nucleotides: 6. The length of the CDR3 is 15 residues. As DNA, the CDR3 is TGCAGTGCTAGTCTCGGACAGGGGAATAACTATGGCTACACCTTC. It codes for CSASLGQGNNYGYTF.

The chain couples TRBV29-1 to TRBJ2-2; D is possibly TRBD2 (6 bases). The germline CDR1 and CDR2 sequences are SQVTM and ANQGSEA. The CDR3 totals 15 residues. V gave up 6 bases and J gave up 2 bases, with 16 bases separating them. The CDR3 here is CSVGPSGHNTGELFF. For the CDR3, the DNA is TGCAGCGTCGGTCCGAGCGGGCATAACACCGGGGAGCTGTTTTTT.

The V gene is TRBV7-2, the J gene TRBJ1-2, with D possibly matching TRBD1 (6 bases). CDR1 is SGHTA, CDR2 FQGNSA, per germline. The CDR3 length is 15 residues. V shed 3 bases and J shed 7 bases, with 18 bases lying between them. In DNA, the CDR3 is TGTGCCAGCAGCTTCCTTCCAGGGGAAAGACGTGGCTACACCTTC. Its translation is CASSFLPGERRGYTF.

This clonotype appeared many times. V gene TRBV27 combines with J gene TRBJ2-6; TRBD1 matches at 7 bases. J lost 3 bases, V lost 0 bases, and 11 bases had no gene match. The CDR3 consists of 19 residues. Germline-derived CDR1 and CDR2 are MNHEY and SMNVEV (reference sequence). For the CDR3, the DNA is TGTGCCAGCAGTTTATCCGCCGACAGGGAGTTTGTTGGGGCCAACGTCCTGACTTTC. Its protein product is CASSLSADREFVGANVLTF.

The sample holds a few counts of this clonotype. The rearrangement joins TRBV5-1 to TRBJ2-1; 8 bases agree with TRBD2. Germline trimming cut 4 bases from V and 3 bases from J; bases unmatched to any gene: 6. CDR3 length equals 15 residues. The germline gives CDR1 SGHRS, CDR2 YFSETQ. The CDR3 DNA sequence: TGCGCCAGCAGCGGGGGCGGGAGGAACTACAATGAGCAGTTCTTC. The encoded protein is CASSGGGRNYNEQFF.

V usage is TRBV14 and J usage is TRBJ1-3; tentative D call: TRBD1 (5 bases). The CDR3 is made up of 19 amino acids. The germline gives CDR1 SGHDN, CDR2 FVKESK. V lost 2 bases, J lost 1 base, and 21 bases lay in between. The CDR3 reads CASSQRGLGTGGSGNTIYF. DNA of the CDR3: TGTGCCAGCAGCCAACGAGGATTGGGTACTGGGGGGTCTGGAAACACCATATATTTT. Supplemented by reference TRBV14 and TRBJ1-3, the full variable domain reads EAGVTQFPSHSVIEKGQTVTLRCDPISGHDNLYWYRRVMGKEIKFLLHFVKESKQDESGMPNNRFLAERTGGTYSTLKVQPAELEDSGVYFCASSQRGLGTGGSGNTIYFGEGSWLTVV.

V usage is TRBV6-6 and J usage is TRBJ1-2; D is ambiguous. Germline V lookup: CDR1 MNHNY, CDR2 SVGAGI (reference sequence). Trimming took 6 bases from V and 4 from J, leaving 12 bases between them. The CDR3 contains 13 residues. The CDR3 loop is CASSSNLRYGYTF. CDR3 DNA: TGTGCCAGCAGCTCCAATTTGCGCTATGGCTACACCTTC.

The genes are TRBV25-1 and TRBJ2-6; D possibly corresponds to TRBD2 (5 bases). The CDR3 runs to 18 residues. Germline V lookup: CDR1 MGHDK, CDR2 SYGVNS. Deletions cut 4 bases from V and 0 bases from J, with 16 bases between. CDR3 in amino acids: CASSGSPGKSSGANVLTF. The DNA of the CDR3 is TGTGCCAGCAGTGGATCACCGGGAAAAAGCTCTGGGGCCAACGTCCTGACTTTC.

This rearrangement joins TRBV29-1 to TRBJ1-1; D unresolved. Germline V gene data show CDR1 as SQVTM and CDR2 as ANQGSEA. V lost 0 bases and J 5 bases, leaving 10 bases between the germline ends. The CDR3 sequence is 13 residues long. In DNA, the CDR3 is TGCAGCGTTGAAGATGGGTTTGGAACTGAAGCTTTCTTT. Its protein is CSVEDGFGTEAFF.